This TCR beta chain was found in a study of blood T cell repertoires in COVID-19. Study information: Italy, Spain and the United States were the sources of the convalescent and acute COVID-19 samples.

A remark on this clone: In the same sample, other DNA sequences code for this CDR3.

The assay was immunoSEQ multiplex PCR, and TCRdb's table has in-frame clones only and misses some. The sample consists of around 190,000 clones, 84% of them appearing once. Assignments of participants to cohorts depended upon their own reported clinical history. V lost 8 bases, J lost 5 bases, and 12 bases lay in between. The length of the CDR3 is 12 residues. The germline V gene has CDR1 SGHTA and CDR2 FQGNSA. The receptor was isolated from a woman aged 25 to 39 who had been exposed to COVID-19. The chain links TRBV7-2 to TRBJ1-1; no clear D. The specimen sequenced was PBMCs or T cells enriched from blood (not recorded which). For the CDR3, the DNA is TGTGCCAGCTCACCCCGCGGGACTGAAGCTTTCTTT. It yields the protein CASSPRGTEAFF.